One sample yielded the 11 T cell receptor beta chains listed below, sequenced in a study of T cell repertoires in cytomegalovirus infection. MiXCR was run by TCRdb on the reads, yielding one entry per CDR3 protein. The table has fewer than 700,000 distinct CDR3 sequences, approximately 24% seen once. Sequenced material: CD8+ T cells from PBMCs. The origin of the receptors is a human donor in good health (CMV status not recorded). Some clones in this sample may be carry-over from other donors' samples.

This clonotype was picked up many times. The chain uses TRBV25-1 and TRBJ2-3; a weak D match, TRBD2 (6 bases). The CDR3 loop spans 18 amino acids. V shed 0 bases and J shed 5 bases, with 21 bases lying between them. Germline CDR1 MGHDK, CDR2 SYGVNS. CDR3 protein: CASSEYRTGLPGEDTQYF. The CDR3 DNA is TGTGCCAGCAGTGAATATCGTACGGGACTCCCGGGTGAAGATACGCAGTATTTT.

V is TRBV29-1 and J is TRBJ2-7; 13 nucleotides line up with TRBD2. There are 15 residues in the CDR3. Looked up from germline, CDR1 is SQVTM and CDR2 is ANQGSEA. V was clipped by 6 bases and J by 4 bases; unmatched bases: 9. As DNA, the CDR3 is TGCAGCGTCGCCGGACTAGCGGGGGCTAAGTACGAGCAGTACTTC. It yields the protein CSVAGLAGAKYEQYF.

This clonotype was seen just once. A read error may be the cause here, since a much bigger clone is one base away. V gene TRBV12-3 or TRBV12-4 combines with J gene TRBJ1-5, with 8 bases identical to TRBD1. This CDR3 region has 15 residues. Losses at the gene ends were 6 bases for V and 3 bases for J; bases not matched to a gene: 7. The chain's CDR3 is CASSLTGGNNQPQHF. As DNA, the CDR3 is TGTGCCAGCAGCCTTACAGGGGGTAACAATCAGCCCCAGCATTTT.

J is TRBJ1-2 and V is TRBV12-3 or TRBV12-4; D unresolved. This CDR3 has 13 amino acids. V shed 7 bases and J shed 4 bases, with 13 bases lying between them. The CDR3 DNA reads TGTGCCAGCACCCAAGGAGTATTCTATGGCTACACCTTC. This gives the protein CASTQGVFYGYTF.

The rearrangement joins TRBV28 to TRBJ1-4; 11 bases map to TRBD1. Germline-derived CDR1 and CDR2 are MDHEN and SYDVKM. Trimming at V came to 5 bases and at J to 7 bases, leaving 6 bases not matched to a gene. The CDR3 has 15 residues. The CDR3: CASSLGTGGGEKLFF. Written as DNA, the CDR3 is TGTGCCAGCAGTCTCGGGACAGGGGGGGGTGAAAAACTGTTTTTT. The full variable domain, in which reference TRBV28 and TRBJ1-4 provide the parts outside the CDR3, is DVKVTQSSRYLVKRTGEKVFLECVQDMDHENMFWYRQDPGLGLRLIYFSYDVKMKEKGDIPEGYSVSREKKERFSLILESASTNQTSMYLCASSLGTGGGEKLFFGSGTQLSVL.

This clonotype was observed many times. CDR3 sequence reads: CASSLVTGSYEQYF. The DNA for the CDR3 is TGTGCCAGCAGCTTAGTTACAGGGTCCTACGAGCAGTACTTC. The chain joins TRBV7-2 to TRBJ2-7; tentatively, D is TRBD1 (6 bases). The CDR3 runs to 14 residues. Deletions cut 1 base from V and 1 base from J, with 8 bases between. Germline CDR1 reads SGHTA; CDR2 reads FQGNSA.

The CDR3 DNA sequence: TGTGCCAGCAGCCACCGGACAGGGGATCTCTCCTACGAGCAGTACTTC. Its translation is CASSHRTGDLSYEQYF. The rearrangement links TRBV5-6 to TRBJ2-7; TRBD1 aligns across 9 bases. CDR3 size: 16 residues. Germline CDR1 SGHDT, CDR2 YYEEEE. Germline trimming cut 4 bases from V and 0 bases from J; bases unmatched to any gene: 8. Supplemented by reference TRBV5-6 and TRBJ2-7, the full variable domain reads DAGVTQSPTHLIKTRGQQVTLRCSPKSGHDTVSWYQQALGQGPQFIFQYYEEEERQRGNFPDRFSGHQFPNYSSELNVNALLLGDSALYLCASSHRTGDLSYEQYFGPGTRLTVT.

The V gene is TRBV14, the J gene TRBJ1-3, with D possibly being TRBD1 (6 bases). V was pared by 3 bases and J by 4 bases, with 16 bases between. The germline gives CDR1 SGHDN, CDR2 FVKESK. The CDR3 length is 16 residues. CDR3 nucleotide sequence: TGTGCCAGCAGCCAGGAACAGGGTTTCCGCGGAAACACCATATATTTT. It codes for CASSQEQGFRGNTIYF.

The chain's CDR3 is CSARDRQLHYGYTF. CDR3 DNA: TGCAGTGCTAGAGATCGACAGCTCCACTATGGCTACACCTTC. The gene calls are TRBV20-1 and TRBJ1-2; possible D gene TRBD1, 5 bases. The germline gives CDR1 DFQATT, CDR2 SNEGSKA (reference sequence). The CDR3 length is 14 residues. Trimming took 0 bases from V and 3 from J, leaving 11 bases between them.

Points on this clonotype: At one of its ends the junction is not consistent with the germline gene, which may arise from a read error. The chain carries TRBV4-2 and TRBJ1-2; TRBD1 matches 8 bases. Germline CDR1 reads LGHNA; CDR2 reads YNFKEQ. CDR3 length: 14 residues. The CDR3 protein is CVSSQDRGNYGYTF. CDR3 DNA sequence: TGTGTCAGCAGCCAAGACAGGGGTAACTATGGCTACACCTTC.

In this sample, this clonotype turned up many times. CDR3 bases: TGTGCCAGCAGCTTAGGAGGACAGACCGAGCAGTACTTC. Amino acids: CASSLGGQTEQYF. V usage is TRBV7-6 and J usage is TRBJ2-7; TRBD1 might be the D (6 bases). Trimming pared 1 base from V and 6 bases from J, leaving 10 bases between. Germline V CDR1 and CDR2: SGHVS, FNYEAQ. The CDR3 runs to 13 residues.